The 17 T cell receptor beta chains below were found in one sample sequenced in a study of OX40 agonist ivuxolimab in advanced cancers. Generated by immunoSEQ multiplex PCR, the TCRdb table keeps only in-frame clones and is missing some. Here the sample spans some 45,000 clones, nearly 80% being singletons. The source was CD4+ or CD8+ T cells sorted from blood, collected in a trial of the OX40 agonist ivuxolimab. These receptors were obtained from an adult with an advanced solid tumor such as melanoma, head and neck, liver or kidney cancer.

The chain is built from TRBV7-7 and TRBJ2-3; the match to TRBD2 covers 9 bases. This CDR3 region has 15 residues. Germline V gives CDR1 SSHAT, CDR2 FNYEAQ (reference sequence). Losses at the gene ends were 5 bases for V and 5 bases for J; bases not matched to a gene: 8. This chain's CDR3 is CASSPLAGARDTQYF. The CDR3 DNA reads as TGTGCCAGCAGCCCATTAGCGGGAGCGAGAGATACGCAGTATTTT.

This clone was seen a few times. The rearrangement joins TRBV5-6 to TRBJ2-1; the D is unclear. The CDR3 is made up of 16 amino acids. The germline CDR1 and CDR2 sequences are SGHDT and YYEEEE. The V gene lost 4 bases and the J gene lost 0 bases, with 14 bases spanning the gap. CDR3 amino acids: CASSPWLLVSYNEQFF. In DNA form, the CDR3 reads TGTGCCAGCAGCCCGTGGCTCCTAGTCTCCTACAATGAGCAGTTCTTC.

The chain couples TRBV6-5 to TRBJ2-1; 13 nucleotides match TRBD2. CDR1 and CDR2 (germline): MNHEY, SVGAGI. J was trimmed by 10 bases and V by 8 bases; bases with no gene match: 11. The CDR3 is made up of 15 amino acids. The CDR3 here is CASARGTSGNREQFF. For the CDR3, the DNA is TGTGCCAGCGCAAGGGGGACTAGCGGGAACCGGGAGCAGTTCTTC.

The chain employs TRBV29-1 and TRBJ1-2, with D possibly TRBD1 on 5 matching bases. Per germline, CDR1 SQVTM and CDR2 ANQGSEA. The length of the CDR3 is 14 residues. Trimming removed 0 bases at V and 8 bases at J, with 16 bases between. CDR3 residues: CSVEDKGRHSGYTF. The CDR3 nucleotides read TGCAGCGTTGAAGATAAGGGACGGCATTCAGGCTACACCTTC.

The chain has TRBV6-1 and TRBJ2-5; no clear D. Trimming cost V 6 bases and J 1 base, with 9 bases left between them. Per germline, CDR1 MNHNS and CDR2 SASEGT. There are 13 residues in the CDR3. The CDR3 DNA sequence: TGTGCCAGCAGATTTGCTGGCCAAGAGACCCAGTACTTC. It yields the protein CASRFAGQETQYF.

CDR3 sequence (DNA): TGCGCCAGCAGTGACCCCGGGACTAGCGGATACAATGAGCAGTTCTTC. This sequence encodes CASSDPGTSGYNEQFF. The rearrangement links TRBV10-1 to TRBJ2-1; 11 nucleotides match TRBD2. Germline V gene sequence: CDR1 WNHNN, CDR2 SYGVQD (reference sequence). Trimming at V came to 3 bases and at J to 4 bases, leaving 5 bases not matched to a gene. CDR3 length equals 16 residues.

This clone was detected once. The J gene is TRBJ1-1, the V gene TRBV19; weak D call: TRBD1 (6 bases). V gave up 7 bases and J gave up 3 bases, with 15 bases separating them. Per germline, CDR1 LNHDA and CDR2 SQIVND (reference sequence). CDR3 length: 14 residues. CDR3 DNA sequence: TGTGCCAGTATTCACTGGGGGGCCCACACTGAAGCTTTCTTT. Translating it yields CASIHWGAHTEAFF.

A few counts support this clone. This chain links TRBV5-1 with TRBJ1-3; 7 nucleotides line up with TRBD1. Looked up from germline, CDR1 is SGHRS and CDR2 is YFSETQ. The CDR3 consists of 16 residues. Unmatched junction bases numbered 8, after V lost 5 bases and J lost 0 bases. The CDR3 DNA sequence: TGCGCCAGCAGTCATGACAGGGCAAACTCTGGAAACACCATATATTTT. Its protein is CASSHDRANSGNTIYF.

The V and J genes are TRBV6-5 and TRBJ1-2; a weak D match, TRBD1 (6 bases). The CDR3 has 14 amino acids. Germline CDR1 and CDR2: MNHEY and SVGAGI. The ends were cut back, 2 bases at V and 4 bases at J, with 11 bases in the middle. CDR3 nucleotides: TGTGCCAGCAGTTACGCGGACAGATTCTATGGCTACACCTTC. Translation gives CASSYADRFYGYTF.

The count of this clone is one. The rearrangement joins TRBV28 to TRBJ2-3, with 7 nucleotides matching TRBD2. The CDR3 is 14 residues long. After removal of 2 bases from V and 13 bases from J, the junction contained 12 bases not matched to a gene. The germline CDR1 and CDR2 sequences are MDHEN and SYDVKM. In nucleotides, the CDR3 is TGTGCCAGCAGTTTAAGAAGTGACGGGGGGATGAAGTATTTT. Amino acids: CASSLRSDGGMKYF.

The rearrangement links TRBV6-6 to TRBJ2-2; possibly TRBD2 for D (5 bases). The CDR3 runs to 15 residues. V shed 5 bases and J shed 6 bases, with 16 bases lying between them. Germline V gene lookup returns CDR1 MNHNY and CDR2 SVGAGI (reference sequence). In DNA, the CDR3 is TGTGCCAGCAGTCAACCCGGACTTTTCTCCGGGGAGCTGTTTTTT. Amino acids: CASSQPGLFSGELFF.

Within the sample, this clone is medium-sized. The V gene is TRBV7-9, the J gene TRBJ1-2; TRBD1 agrees at 7 bases. Trimming cost V 5 bases and J 13 bases; bases outside gene matches: 10. The germline V gene encodes CDR1 SEHNR and CDR2 FQNEAQ (reference sequence). The length of the CDR3 is 12 residues. CDR3 loop: CASSRDSSVATF. For the CDR3, the DNA is TGTGCCAGCAGCCGGGACAGTTCGGTGGCCACCTTC.

This clone was detected only a few times. The chain joins TRBV5-1 to TRBJ1-2, with a possible D match to TRBD1 (6 bases). Trimming left V 1 base short and J 4 bases short, with 11 bases between. This CDR3 contains 14 residues. Germline V gene sequence: CDR1 SGHRS, CDR2 YFSETQ. The CDR3 here is CASSLRGAGYGYTF. The CDR3 DNA reads TGCGCCAGCAGCTTGCGGGGGGCGGGCTATGGCTACACCTTC. Combining the CDR3 with reference TRBV5-1 and TRBJ1-2 gives the whole variable domain KAGVTQTPRYLIKTRGQQVTLSCSPISGHRSVSWYQQTPGQGLQFLFEYFSETQRNKGNFPGRFSGRQFSNSRSEMNVSTLELGDSALYLCASSLRGAGYGYTFGSGTRLTVV.

The rearrangement links TRBV19 to TRBJ1-1; possible D gene TRBD1, 5 bases. The V gene's germline CDR1 is LNHDA and CDR2 SQIVND (reference sequence). Trimming left V 3 bases short and J 4 bases short, with 6 bases between. This CDR3 has 12 amino acids. The CDR3 is CASSMGGTEAFF. The CDR3 coding sequence is TGTGCCAGTAGTATGGGGGGCACTGAAGCTTTCTTT.

This chain joins TRBV5-1 and TRBJ2-2; tentative D call: TRBD2 (6 bases). The V end lost 4 bases, the J end lost 6 bases, and 13 bases lay between the germline ends. The CDR3 contains 14 residues. Germline CDR1 is SGHRS and CDR2 is YFSETQ. The chain's CDR3 is CASSRGGGPGELFF. The CDR3 DNA reads TGCGCCAGCAGCCGAGGTGGAGGGCCCGGGGAGCTGTTTTTT.

The chain is built from TRBV6-1 and TRBJ1-1; TRBD1 might be the D (6 bases). V lost 5 bases, J lost 1 base, and 14 bases lay in between. CDR1 MNHNS and CDR2 SASEGT come from the germline V gene. The CDR3 is 15 amino acids. CDR3 DNA sequence: TGTGCCAGCAGTCCTCACCCGGGACAGAACACTGAAGCTTTCTTT. Amino acid sequence: CASSPHPGQNTEAFF.

The chain recombines TRBV28 with TRBJ1-5, with D uncertain. The CDR3 is 15 residues long. V was shortened by 7 bases and J by 1 base, with 14 bases between the two germline ends. Per germline, CDR1 MDHEN and CDR2 SYDVKM. DNA of the CDR3: TGTGCCAGCAACTGGGGAGGAGGAAGCAATCAGCCCCAGCATTTT. Translated: CASNWGGGSNQPQHF.